The 21 T cell receptor beta chains below were found in one sample sequenced in a study of blood T cell repertoires in COVID-19. Clones were read by immunoSEQ multiplex PCR, and TCRdb kept only the in-frame ones, dropping some. Among more than 15,000 clones, 70% to 90% were seen once, and the ten largest hold roughly 7.1%. The sample comprised peripheral blood. These receptors were taken from a human donor with active COVID-19. The donor label of this sample is uncertain.

Details on this clone: A read error may produce the germline difference seen at one junction end. This chain uses TRBV2 with TRBJ1-2; D is unresolved. CDR1 and CDR2 from the germline V gene are SNHLY and FYNNEI. CDR3 length: 9 residues. The CDR3 reads CASRPSDSF. The CDR3 DNA sequence: TGTGCCAGCAGGCCGTCGGACTCCTTC. Using reference TRBV2 and TRBJ1-2 for the parts outside the CDR3, the full variable domain is EPEVTQTPSHQVTQMGQEVILRCVPISNHLYFYWYRQILGQKVEFLVSFYNNEISEKSEIFDDQFSVERPDGSNFTLKIRSTKLEDSAMYFCASRPSDSFGSGTRLTVV.

The chain carries TRBV6-2 or TRBV6-3 and TRBJ2-7; 13 nucleotides align to TRBD2. CDR1 MNHEY and CDR2 SVGEGT come from the germline V gene. The CDR3 covers 14 residues. The ends lost 6 bases at V and 4 bases at J; junction bases unmatched: 3. CDR3 residues: CASSWTSGSYEQYF. CDR3 DNA: TGTGCCAGCAGCTGGACTAGCGGGAGTTACGAGCAGTACTTC.

The rearrangement joins TRBV30 to TRBJ1-1; D perhaps matches TRBD1 (6 bases). Germline-derived CDR1 and CDR2 are GTSNPN and SVGIG (reference sequence). V was cut by 4 bases and J by 0 bases, with 9 bases left in between. This CDR3 is 13 amino acids long. CDR3 in amino acids: CAWTGQVNTEAFF. The CDR3 nucleotides read TGTGCCTGGACGGGACAAGTGAACACTGAAGCTTTCTTT.

The V gene is TRBV4-3, the J gene TRBJ1-4; D ambiguous. Near its end, the DNA agrees better with TRBJ2-2, so the J call may be wrong. CDR1 is LGHNA and CDR2 is YSLEER in the germline V gene. The CDR3 covers 13 residues. The CDR3 sequence: CASSPLRNGELFF. The DNA of the CDR3 is TGCGCCAGCAGCCCTCTACGGAACGGGGAGCTGTTTTTT.

V gene TRBV6-6 combines with J gene TRBJ1-5; TRBD1 matches 7 bases. This CDR3 is 14 amino acids long. Per germline, CDR1 MNHNY and CDR2 SVGAGI (reference sequence). V gave up 2 bases and J gave up 9 bases; unmatched junction bases: 7. The CDR3 nucleotides are TGTGCCAGCAGTTACGCGACAGGGCGTACGCCCCAGCATTTT. This gives the protein CASSYATGRTPQHF.

This rearrangement joins TRBV15 to TRBJ2-7; 8 nucleotides match TRBD2. V shed 3 bases, J shed 4 bases, and the junction held 5 bases outside the gene matches. The germline V gene encodes CDR1 LNHNV and CDR2 YYDKDF (reference sequence). CDR3 length: 14 residues. CDR3 loop: CATSSSGIGYEQYF. The CDR3 DNA is TGTGCCACCAGCAGTAGCGGGATCGGATACGAGCAGTACTTC.

The genes are TRBV5-4 and TRBJ2-1, with TRBD1 matching 9 bases. Looked up from germline, CDR1 is SGHNT and CDR2 is YYREEE (reference sequence). The V and J ends lost 3 bases and 8 bases, in that order; junction bases with no gene match: 9. The CDR3 runs 15 residues. CDR3 protein: CASSSPGTGRDEQFF. CDR3 DNA: TGTGCCAGCAGCTCACCCGGGACAGGGAGAGATGAGCAGTTCTTC.

V is TRBV9 and J is TRBJ2-1; 9 bases line up with TRBD2. The CDR3 is 15 amino acids. The germline V gene encodes CDR1 SGDLS and CDR2 YYNGEE. Germline trimming cut 3 bases from V and 6 bases from J; bases unmatched to any gene: 7. The CDR3: CASSATGTSRNEQFF. The DNA of the CDR3 is TGTGCCAGCAGCGCGACCGGGACTAGCCGCAATGAGCAGTTCTTC. Supplemented by reference TRBV9 and TRBJ2-1, the full variable domain reads DSGVTQTPKHLITATGQRVTLRCSPRSGDLSVYWYQQSLDQGLQFLIQYYNGEERAKGNILERFSAQQFPDLHSELNLSSLELGDSALYFCASSATGTSRNEQFFGPGTRLTVL.

The genes are TRBV28 and TRBJ2-1; maybe TRBD2 (5 bases). The CDR3 totals 13 residues. Trimming left V 3 bases short and J 14 bases short, with 17 bases between. Germline V gives CDR1 MDHEN, CDR2 SYDVKM. This CDR3 reads CASSFKAETSEFF. The CDR3 DNA is TGTGCCAGCAGTTTCAAAGCGGAGACATCAGAGTTCTTC.

V is TRBV5-1 and J is TRBJ1-5; TRBD1 might be the D (6 bases). Germline V gene sequence: CDR1 SGHRS, CDR2 YFSETQ. This CDR3 spans 15 amino acids. Trimming took 0 bases from V and 7 from J, leaving 14 bases between them. As DNA, the CDR3 is TGCGCCAGCAGCTTGGGGTTGGGGGCGGAGCAGCCCCAGCATTTT. Translating it yields CASSLGLGAEQPQHF.

This clone was counted a single time. The genes are TRBV5-1 and TRBJ1-1; D not certain. Per the germline V gene, CDR1 is SGHRS and CDR2 is YFSETQ. The CDR3 contains 15 residues. The V gene lost 0 bases and the J gene lost 2 bases, with 11 bases spanning the gap. Here the CDR3 reads CASSLEVTKNTEAFF. In DNA, the CDR3 is TGCGCCAGCAGCTTGGAAGTGACAAAAAACACTGAAGCTTTCTTT.

The rearrangement uses TRBV24-1 and TRBJ2-7, with TRBD1 matching over 7 bases. The CDR3 loop spans 14 amino acids. The trim removed 9 bases at V and 0 bases at J, leaving 7 bases unmatched. Germline V gene lookup returns CDR1 KGHDR and CDR2 SFDVKD. CDR3 protein: CATVSRGTSYEQYF. The CDR3 region has the DNA TGTGCCACCGTCAGCAGGGGGACCTCCTACGAGCAGTACTTC.

This clone was recorded only once. The chain links TRBV12-3 or TRBV12-4 to TRBJ2-7; D gene ambiguous. V lost 2 bases and J 3 bases, leaving 8 bases between the germline ends. This CDR3 region has 13 residues. CDR3 loop: CASSLSPNYEQYF. The DNA for the CDR3 is TGTGCCAGCAGTTTAAGCCCCAACTACGAGCAGTACTTC.

The gene calls are TRBV28 and TRBJ1-2; 12 bases match TRBD1. V lost 10 bases, J lost 2 bases, and 8 bases stayed unmatched. In germline, CDR1 is MDHEN, CDR2 SYDVKM. The CDR3 spans 15 residues. The CDR3 bases are TGTGCCACCCGGGGACAGGGGGCGTACAACTATGGCTACACCTTC. Its translation is CATRGQGAYNYGYTF.

The CDR3 is CASSQDLEVSIQYF. CDR3 DNA sequence: TGCGCCAGCAGCCAAGATTTAGAAGTAAGCATTCAGTACTTC. The rearrangement joins TRBV4-3 to TRBJ2-4; no reliable D call. CDR1 is LGHNA, CDR2 YSLEER, per germline. The CDR3 covers 14 residues. Trimming shortened V by 0 bases and J by 9 bases, and 12 bases separated the two germline ends.

The chain joins TRBV28 to TRBJ2-2, with D tentatively TRBD2 (5 bases). Germline V gene sequence: CDR1 MDHEN, CDR2 SYDVKM. V lost 2 bases and J 4 bases, leaving 11 bases between the germline ends. The CDR3 sequence is 15 residues long. CDR3: CASSLGLDSTGELFF. The CDR3, as DNA: TGTGCCAGCAGTTTAGGACTCGATTCCACCGGGGAGCTGTTTTTT.

This chain joins TRBV7-9 and TRBJ2-1, with 14 bases matching TRBD2. J gave up 9 bases and V 4 bases, and 11 bases lay outside the gene matches. In germline, CDR1 is SEHNR, CDR2 FQNEAQ (reference sequence). The CDR3 consists of 17 residues. The CDR3 nucleotides read TGTGCCAGCAGCTCAACCGGGACTAGCGGGAGTAGCCCTGAGCAGTTCTTC. Its translation: CASSSTGTSGSSPEQFF.

V usage is TRBV29-1 and J usage is TRBJ2-1, with D possibly matching TRBD2 (6 bases). The CDR3 spans 13 residues. V lost 6 bases to trimming and J lost 9 bases, with 18 bases between them. CDR1 SQVTM and CDR2 ANQGSEA come from the germline V gene. Here the CDR3 DNA reads TGCAGCGTGCAACCTAGCGCCCTAAGTGAGCAGTTCTTC. Translating it yields CSVQPSALSEQFF.

The rearrangement joins TRBV7-2 to TRBJ1-2; TRBD1 agrees at 7 bases. This CDR3 is 14 amino acids long. From germline, CDR1 is SGHTA and CDR2 FQGNSA. V shed 5 bases, J shed 8 bases, and the junction held 11 bases outside the gene matches. The CDR3 DNA follows: TGTGCCAGCAGCCTGATGCTAGGGGGCGACGGCTACACCTTC. The encoded protein is CASSLMLGGDGYTF. The entire variable domain, with the rest obtained from reference TRBV7-2 and TRBJ1-2, is as follows: GAGVSQSPSNKVTEKGKDVELRCDPISGHTALYWYRQSLGQGLEFLIYFQGNSAPDKSGLPSDRFSAERTGGSVSTLTIQRTQQEDSAVYLCASSLMLGGDGYTFGSGTRLTVV.

J is TRBJ1-3 and V is TRBV28; maybe TRBD1 (5 bases). This CDR3 spans 14 amino acids. Germline loops: CDR1 MDHEN, CDR2 SYDVKM. The V and J ends lost 2 bases and 2 bases respectively, with 7 bases between them. The CDR3: CASSLRGAGNTIYF. The CDR3 DNA reads TGTGCCAGCAGTTTAAGGGGCGCTGGAAACACCATATATTTT.

J is TRBJ2-5 and V is TRBV9; 8 nucleotides match TRBD2. Unmatched junction bases numbered 8, after V lost 6 bases and J lost 4 bases. In germline, CDR1 is SGDLS, CDR2 YYNGEE. The length of the CDR3 is 14 residues. CDR3 region: CASNTGGHGETQYF. CDR3 in DNA: TGTGCCAGCAACACGGGGGGGCACGGAGAGACCCAGTACTTC.